This TCR beta chain was obtained from a study of CD8 T cells in ankylosing spondylitis. Study-level findings and limits: Ankylosing spondylitis blood appeared to carry a characteristic TCR beta motif of under ten highly homologous variants.

TCRdb reprocessed the 5' RACE reads via MiXCR and lists one record per CDR3 protein. The sample holds 400,000 or so distinct CDR3 sequences, around 26% seen once. In regard to this clonotype: Its antigen is unknown.

Trimming took 3 bases from V and 3 from J; bases not matched to a gene: 10. The CDR3 consists of 17 residues. The chain is built from TRBV12-3 or TRBV12-4 and TRBJ2-2, with 7 bases matching TRBD2. This TCR derives from a male donor with ankylosing spondylitis. The specimen was blood, either unsorted or a sorted T cell fraction (not recorded which). The CDR3 loop is CASSFAGAGVDTGELFF. In DNA form, the CDR3 reads TGTGCCAGCAGTTTTGCAGGTGCGGGAGTGGACACCGGGGAGCTGTTTTTT.